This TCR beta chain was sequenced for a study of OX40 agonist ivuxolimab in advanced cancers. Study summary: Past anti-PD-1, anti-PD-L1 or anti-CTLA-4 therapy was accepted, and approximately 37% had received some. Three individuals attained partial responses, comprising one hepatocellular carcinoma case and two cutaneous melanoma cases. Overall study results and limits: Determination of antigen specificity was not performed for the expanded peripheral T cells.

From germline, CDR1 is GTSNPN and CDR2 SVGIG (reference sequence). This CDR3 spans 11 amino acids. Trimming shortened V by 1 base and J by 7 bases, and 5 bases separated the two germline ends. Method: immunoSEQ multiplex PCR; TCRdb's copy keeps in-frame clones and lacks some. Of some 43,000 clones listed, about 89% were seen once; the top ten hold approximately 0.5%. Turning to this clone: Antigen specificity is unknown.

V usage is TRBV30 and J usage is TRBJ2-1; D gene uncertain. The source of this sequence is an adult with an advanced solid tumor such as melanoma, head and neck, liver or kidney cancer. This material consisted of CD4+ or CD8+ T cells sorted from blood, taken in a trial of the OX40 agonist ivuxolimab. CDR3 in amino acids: CAWSARNEQFF. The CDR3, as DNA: TGTGCCTGGAGTGCTAGGAATGAGCAGTTCTTC.